A selection of T cell receptor beta chains follows, all from one sample in a study of shared clonotypes between healthy human individuals. Sequencing used immunoSEQ multiplex PCR; TCRdb keeps in-frame clones, though not all of them. The table has approximately 2,200,000 clones, 85% to 95% seen once. Sequencing was performed on naive CD8+ T cells from PBMCs. These receptors were collected from a man aged 18 to 35 in good health. Some clones in this sample may be carry-over from other donors' samples. Both conserved end residues are part of each CDR3. Fields, in order: D gene, clone size, J gene, V gene, CDR3 length, CDR3 DNA, CDR3 protein. D genes are given only for firm matches. Part of the rows lack a size; the others show once, few, many or a class for expanded clones.

D gene: -
clone size: -
J gene: TRBJ2-5
V gene: TRBV5-6
CDR3 length: 17
CDR3 DNA: TGTGCCAGCAGCTTGGCGGGAGGGACAGTCGCCGGGGAGACCCAGTACTTC
CDR3 protein: CASSLAGGTVAGETQYF

D gene: TRBD1
clone size: -
J gene: TRBJ2-2
V gene: TRBV5-1
CDR3 length: 18
CDR3 DNA: TGCGCCAGCAGCCCTGGCCGACAGGGTTTCGGAGAAACCGGGGAGCTGTTTTTT
CDR3 protein: CASSPGRQGFGETGELFF

D gene: -
clone size: -
J gene: TRBJ1-3
V gene: TRBV11-2
CDR3 length: 16
CDR3 DNA: TGTGCCAGCAGCTTAGAACCGTATAATCCCGGAAACACCATATATTTT
CDR3 protein: CASSLEPYNPGNTIYF

D gene: -
clone size: -
J gene: TRBJ2-3
V gene: TRBV11-3
CDR3 length: 14
CDR3 DNA: TGTGCCAGCTCGGAGAGCGGCCCCACAGATACGCAGTATTTT
CDR3 protein: CASSESGPTDTQYF

D gene: -
clone size: once
J gene: TRBJ1-1
V gene: TRBV27
CDR3 length: 13
CDR3 DNA: TGTGCCAGCAGAGGACGGAGGAACACTGAAGCTTTCTTT
CDR3 protein: CASRGRRNTEAFF

D gene: -
clone size: -
J gene: TRBJ1-5
V gene: TRBV15
CDR3 length: 14
CDR3 DNA: TGTGCCACCAGCAGAGGAGGCGGGGATCAGCCCCAGCATTTT
CDR3 protein: CATSRGGGDQPQHF

D gene: TRBD2
clone size: -
J gene: TRBJ2-1
V gene: TRBV5-6
CDR3 length: 16
CDR3 DNA: TGTGCCAGCAGCCTCGGACTAGCGGGATTGTCCAATGAGCAGTTCTTC
CDR3 protein: CASSLGLAGLSNEQFF

D gene: -
clone size: -
J gene: TRBJ1-2
V gene: TRBV7-9
CDR3 length: 14
CDR3 DNA: TGTGCCAGCAGCTTTGGGGGGTTAAACTATGGCTACACCTTC
CDR3 protein: CASSFGGLNYGYTF

D gene: -
clone size: -
J gene: TRBJ1-3
V gene: TRBV7-9
CDR3 length: 16
CDR3 DNA: TGTGCCAGCAGCTTAGGGGTCCCGAGCTCTGGAAACACCATATATTTT
CDR3 protein: CASSLGVPSSGNTIYF

D gene: TRBD1
clone size: -
J gene: TRBJ2-7
V gene: TRBV2
CDR3 length: 15
CDR3 DNA: TGTGCCAGCAGTGAAGGAGCCGGGACAGGGGACGAGCAGTACTTC
CDR3 protein: CASSEGAGTGDEQYF

D gene: -
clone size: -
J gene: TRBJ2-5
V gene: TRBV11-2
CDR3 length: 12
CDR3 DNA: TGTGCCAGCAGCCCTCGTGCCAGAGAGCAGTACTTC
CDR3 protein: CASSPRAREQYF

D gene: -
clone size: once
J gene: TRBJ1-1
V gene: TRBV28
CDR3 length: 12
CDR3 DNA: TGTGCCAGCAGCCGTATTGGTACTGAAGCTTTCTTT
CDR3 protein: CASSRIGTEAFF

D gene: -
clone size: -
J gene: TRBJ1-3
V gene: TRBV27
CDR3 length: 14
CDR3 DNA: TGTGCCAGCAGTTTACGGGCTTCTGGAAACACCATATATTTT
CDR3 protein: CASSLRASGNTIYF

D gene: -
clone size: -
J gene: TRBJ1-5
V gene: TRBV19
CDR3 length: 14
CDR3 DNA: TGTGCCAGTAGTCCTTTGTATAGCAATCAGCCCCAGCATTTT
CDR3 protein: CASSPLYSNQPQHF

D gene: TRBD1
clone size: -
J gene: TRBJ1-5
V gene: TRBV7-8
CDR3 length: 15
CDR3 DNA: TGTGCCAGCAGCTTAGCGGGCAGGGGGCACCAGCCCCAGCATTTT
CDR3 protein: CASSLAGRGHQPQHF

D gene: -
clone size: -
J gene: TRBJ1-2
V gene: TRBV28
CDR3 length: 14
CDR3 DNA: TGTGCCAGCAGCCAAGCGGGCAGGAGCTATGGCTACACCTTC
CDR3 protein: CASSQAGRSYGYTF

D gene: -
clone size: -
J gene: TRBJ2-4
V gene: TRBV4-2
CDR3 length: 15
CDR3 DNA: TGTGCCAGCAGCCAAGATTACAGGGGAGGGAACATTCAGTACTTC
CDR3 protein: CASSQDYRGGNIQYF

D gene: -
clone size: -
J gene: TRBJ1-2
V gene: TRBV6-6
CDR3 length: 14
CDR3 DNA: TGTGCCAGCACTTTGGACATCGCGGGCTATGGCTACACCTTC
CDR3 protein: CASTLDIAGYGYTF

D gene: -
clone size: -
J gene: TRBJ2-5
V gene: TRBV15
CDR3 length: 16
CDR3 DNA: TGTGCCACCAGCAGAGTAGCGGAAAAACCCCGAGAGACCCAGTACTTC
CDR3 protein: CATSRVAEKPRETQYF

D gene: -
clone size: -
J gene: TRBJ1-5
V gene: TRBV15
CDR3 length: 15
CDR3 DNA: TGTGCCACCAGCAGAGAAAGACAGGCATATCAGCCCCAGCATTTT
CDR3 protein: CATSRERQAYQPQHF

D gene: TRBD1
clone size: -
J gene: TRBJ2-7
V gene: TRBV30
CDR3 length: 13
CDR3 DNA: TGTGCCTGGAGGTGGACAGGCTCCTACGAGCAGTACTTC
CDR3 protein: CAWRWTGSYEQYF

D gene: -
clone size: -
J gene: TRBJ2-7
V gene: TRBV7-3
CDR3 length: 16
CDR3 DNA: TGTGCCAGCAGCGACAGGTTTAGGGAAAACTCCTACGAGCAGTACTTC
CDR3 protein: CASSDRFRENSYEQYF

D gene: TRBD2
clone size: once
J gene: TRBJ2-7
V gene: TRBV10-3
CDR3 length: 13
CDR3 DNA: TGTGCCATCGGGGATAGCGGGAACGACGAGCAGTACTTC
CDR3 protein: CAIGDSGNDEQYF

D gene: TRBD1
clone size: -
J gene: TRBJ2-2
V gene: TRBV27
CDR3 length: 13
CDR3 DNA: TGTGCCAGCAGTGAATCATGGGACAGCCGACTGTTTTTT
CDR3 protein: CASSESWDSRLFF